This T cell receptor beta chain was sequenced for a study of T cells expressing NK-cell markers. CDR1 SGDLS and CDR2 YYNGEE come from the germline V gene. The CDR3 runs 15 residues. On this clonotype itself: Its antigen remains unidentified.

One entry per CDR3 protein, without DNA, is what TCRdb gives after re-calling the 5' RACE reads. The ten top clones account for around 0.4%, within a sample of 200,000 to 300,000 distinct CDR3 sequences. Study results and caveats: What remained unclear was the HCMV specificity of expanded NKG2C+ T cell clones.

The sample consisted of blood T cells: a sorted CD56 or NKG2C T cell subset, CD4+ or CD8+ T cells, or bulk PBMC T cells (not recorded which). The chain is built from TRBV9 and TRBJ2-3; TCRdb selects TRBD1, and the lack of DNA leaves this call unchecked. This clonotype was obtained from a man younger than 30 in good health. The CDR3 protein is CASSRTGGMADTQYF.